This T cell receptor beta chain stems from a study of Graves' ophthalmopathy and Graves' hyperthyroidism. Across the study: Blood was drawn at initial diagnosis, before any treatment. Points from the study as a whole: Researchers report that a 13-signature model separated ophthalmopathy from stable hyperthyroidism, posting about 90% sensitivity and around 80% specificity.

Germline assignment: CDR1 MNHNS and CDR2 SASEGT. Deletions cut 0 bases from V and 7 bases from J, with 8 bases between. The CDR3 is 13 amino acids. RNA transcripts were the template, and TCR beta CDR3 regions were amplified from them. A first-round RT-PCR used HTBI primers, followed by a second-round multiplex PCR. One entry per CDR3 protein results from TCRdb running MiXCR on the multiplex PCR reads. Of fewer than 400,000 distinct CDR3 sequences listed, 15% to 20% are singletons. Clinical symptoms, serum thyroxine, TRAb, thyroid ultrasound and orbital computed tomography formed the basis of diagnosis. This clonotype was counted at least ten times. Its antigen is unidentified.

The rearrangement joins TRBV6-1 to TRBJ2-3; a possible D gene is TRBD1 (5 bases). The source is a woman between 18 and 29 years old with Graves' ophthalmopathy. Specimen: peripheral blood. CDR3 nucleotide sequence: TGTGCCAGCAGTGAAGCAGGGGCTAATACGCAGTATTTT. This codes for CASSEAGANTQYF.